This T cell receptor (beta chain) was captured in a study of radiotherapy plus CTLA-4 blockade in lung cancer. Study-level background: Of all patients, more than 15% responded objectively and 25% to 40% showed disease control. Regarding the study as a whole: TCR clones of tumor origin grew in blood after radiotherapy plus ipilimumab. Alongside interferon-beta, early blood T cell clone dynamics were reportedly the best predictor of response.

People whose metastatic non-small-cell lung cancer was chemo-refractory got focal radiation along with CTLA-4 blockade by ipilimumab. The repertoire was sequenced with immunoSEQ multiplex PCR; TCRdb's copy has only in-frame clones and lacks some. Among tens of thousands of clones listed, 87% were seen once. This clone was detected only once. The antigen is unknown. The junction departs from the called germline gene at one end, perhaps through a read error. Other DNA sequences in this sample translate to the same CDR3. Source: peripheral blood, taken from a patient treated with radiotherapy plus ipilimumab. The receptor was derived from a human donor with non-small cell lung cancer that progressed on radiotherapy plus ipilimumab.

This CDR3 is CASSQGPSSYDEQYF. CDR3 DNA: TGCGCCAGCAGCCAAGGTCCTAGTTCCTACGACGAGCAATACTTC. This rearrangement joins TRBV4-1 to TRBJ2-7; D not resolved. Germline V gives CDR1 MGHRA, CDR2 YSYEKL. This CDR3 is 15 amino acids long.